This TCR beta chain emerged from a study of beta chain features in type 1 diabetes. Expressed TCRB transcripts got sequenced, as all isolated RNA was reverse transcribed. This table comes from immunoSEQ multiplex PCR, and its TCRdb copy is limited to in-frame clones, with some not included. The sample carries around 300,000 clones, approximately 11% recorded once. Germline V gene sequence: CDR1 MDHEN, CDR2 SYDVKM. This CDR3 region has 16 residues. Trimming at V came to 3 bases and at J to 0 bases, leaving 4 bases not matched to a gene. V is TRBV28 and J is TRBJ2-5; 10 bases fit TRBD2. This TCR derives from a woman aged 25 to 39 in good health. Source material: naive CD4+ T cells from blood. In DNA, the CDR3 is TGTGCCAGCAGTTTGCGGACTAGCGGAAACCAAGAGACCCAGTACTTC. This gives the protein CASSLRTSGNQETQYF.